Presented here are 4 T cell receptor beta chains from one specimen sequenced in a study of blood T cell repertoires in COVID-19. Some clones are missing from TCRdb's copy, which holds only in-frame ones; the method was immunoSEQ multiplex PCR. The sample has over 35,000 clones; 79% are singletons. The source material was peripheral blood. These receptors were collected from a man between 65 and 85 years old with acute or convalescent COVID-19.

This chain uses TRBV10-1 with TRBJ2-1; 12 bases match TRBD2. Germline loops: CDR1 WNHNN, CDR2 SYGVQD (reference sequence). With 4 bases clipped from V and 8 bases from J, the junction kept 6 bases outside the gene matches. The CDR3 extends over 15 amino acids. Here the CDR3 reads CASSGLAGDWDEQFF. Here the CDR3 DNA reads TGCGCCAGCAGTGGACTAGCGGGAGATTGGGATGAGCAGTTCTTC.

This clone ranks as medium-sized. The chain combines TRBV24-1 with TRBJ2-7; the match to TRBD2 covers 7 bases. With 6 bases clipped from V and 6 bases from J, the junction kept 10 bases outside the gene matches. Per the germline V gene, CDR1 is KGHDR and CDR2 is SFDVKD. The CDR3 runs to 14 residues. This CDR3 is CATSSGEGPAEQYF. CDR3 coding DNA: TGTGCCACCAGTAGCGGGGAAGGGCCAGCCGAGCAGTACTTC.

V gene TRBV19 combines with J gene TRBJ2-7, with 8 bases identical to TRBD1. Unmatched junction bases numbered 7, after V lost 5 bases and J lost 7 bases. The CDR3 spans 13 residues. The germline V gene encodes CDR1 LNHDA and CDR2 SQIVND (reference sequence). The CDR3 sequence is CASSVGQGGEQYF. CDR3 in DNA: TGTGCCAGTAGTGTCGGACAGGGAGGAGAGCAGTACTTC.

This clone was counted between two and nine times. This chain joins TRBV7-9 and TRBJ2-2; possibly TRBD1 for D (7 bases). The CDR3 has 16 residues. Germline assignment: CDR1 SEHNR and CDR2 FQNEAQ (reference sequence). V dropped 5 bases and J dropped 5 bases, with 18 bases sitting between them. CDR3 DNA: TGTGCCAGCAGCCCGCCAGGGGGGCATCAGACCGGGGAGCTGTTTTTT. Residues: CASSPPGGHQTGELFF.